This record covers a single T cell receptor beta chain. Libraries were prepared by immunoSEQ multiplex PCR; TCRdb keeps only in-frame clonotypes and omits some of them. The sample has around 20,000 clones; approximately 90% are singletons. The data are from a study of blood T cell repertoires in COVID-19. Study as a whole: In each case, the material was cDNA or gDNA derived from T cells, B-cell-depleted T cells, or PBMCs.

Per germline, CDR1 ENHRY and CDR2 SYGVKD. The CDR3 has 15 amino acids. J gave up 3 bases and V 4 bases, and 8 bases lay outside the gene matches. V is TRBV10-3 and J is TRBJ2-7, with 8 bases aligning to TRBD2. The sample taken for sequencing was peripheral blood. The clonotype originates from a human donor in a cohort sampled during active COVID-19. The donor label of this sample is uncertain. As DNA, the CDR3 is TGTGCCATCAGTGTAAGCGGGAGTGGGAGCTACGAGCAGTACTTC. It encodes CAISVSGSGSYEQYF.